The 25 T cell receptor beta chains reported below all come from one sample, sequenced in a study of blood T cell repertoires in COVID-19 (dated by TCRdb to 2020 to 2022). Library generation was performed with the immunoSEQ multiplex PCR assay. TCRdb holds this immuneACCESS table with in-frame rearrangements only. Some clones are missing; in checked studies, unresolved V genes explain under half, and the rest has no known cause. In this sample the table shows 200,000 or so clones, around 81% of which occur a single time. Around 7% of the sample is taken by the ten largest. Material for sequencing was PBMCs or T cells enriched from blood (not recorded which). The receptor set was obtained from a woman aged 40-49 years with acute COVID-19.

The chain is built from TRBV6-2 or TRBV6-3 and TRBJ2-5; TRBD1 might be the D (5 bases). V shed 3 bases and J shed 4 bases, with 9 bases lying between them. There are 13 residues in the CDR3. Looked up from germline, CDR1 is MNHEY and CDR2 is SVGEGT. This chain's CDR3 is CASSYRGLETQYF. DNA of the CDR3: TGTGCCAGCAGTTATAGGGGATTAGAGACCCAGTACTTC.

V is TRBV3-1 (or the pseudogene TRBV3-2) and J is TRBJ2-5, with D tentatively TRBD1 (5 bases). Looked up from germline, CDR1 is LGHDT and CDR2 is YNNKEL (reference sequence). The ends were cut back, 1 base at V and 5 bases at J, with 14 bases in the middle. The CDR3 is 15 residues long. The CDR3, as DNA: TGTGCCAGCAGCCAAGTCCAGGGAAGGTGGGAGACCCAGTACTTC. Translated, it gives CASSQVQGRWETQYF.

The chain couples TRBV7-6 to TRBJ1-3; no clear D. Trimming took 1 base from V and 1 from J, leaving 11 bases between them. CDR1 and CDR2 from the germline V gene are SGHVS and FNYEAQ. The CDR3 runs to 16 residues. Here the CDR3 DNA reads TGTGCCAGCAGCTTAGGAGGTGCCGGGTCTGGAAACACCATATATTTT. It translates to CASSLGGAGSGNTIYF.

This chain joins TRBV5-5 and TRBJ1-2, with a possible D match to TRBD1 (5 bases). Deletions cut 1 base from V and 0 bases from J, with 13 bases between. This CDR3 spans 16 amino acids. Germline CDR1 reads SGHKS; CDR2 reads YYEKEE (reference sequence). The chain's CDR3 is CASSLSGAQANYGYTF. DNA for the CDR3: TGTGCCAGCAGCTTGAGCGGGGCCCAAGCTAACTATGGCTACACCTTC.

The chain is built from TRBV7-9 and TRBJ1-4, with D perhaps matching TRBD1 (6 bases). The CDR3 extends over 15 amino acids. The V gene's germline CDR1 is SEHNR and CDR2 FQNEAQ (reference sequence). V was pared by 2 bases and J by 5 bases, with 12 bases between. CDR3 nucleotide sequence: TGTGCCAGCAGCTTACTAAGACAGGAGAATGAAAAACTGTTTTTT. Translation gives CASSLLRQENEKLFF.

The chain links TRBV27 to TRBJ1-1; 9 nucleotides align to TRBD1. Trimming removed 3 bases from V and 7 bases from J; junction bases left unmatched: 3. This CDR3 has 13 amino acids. The germline gives CDR1 MNHEY, CDR2 SMNVEV (reference sequence). CDR3 in amino acids: CASSFGTGSEAFF. The CDR3, as DNA: TGTGCCAGCAGTTTCGGGACAGGGAGTGAAGCTTTCTTT.

The chain couples TRBV28 to TRBJ1-4, with TRBD1 identical over 11 bases. Trimming took 5 bases from V and 7 from J; bases not matched to a gene: 6. The CDR3 is made up of 15 amino acids. Germline V gives CDR1 MDHEN, CDR2 SYDVKM. CDR3 sequence (DNA): TGTGCCAGCAGTCCGGGACAGGGGGGCAGTGAAAAACTGTTTTTT. It is translated as CASSPGQGGSEKLFF. The whole variable domain, filled in from reference TRBV28 and TRBJ1-4, reads DVKVTQSSRYLVKRTGEKVFLECVQDMDHENMFWYRQDPGLGLRLIYFSYDVKMKEKGDIPEGYSVSREKKERFSLILESASTNQTSMYLCASSPGQGGSEKLFFGSGTQLSVL.

This chain connects TRBV28 to TRBJ2-7, with 10 nucleotides matching TRBD1. The CDR3 spans 14 residues. Germline values: CDR1 MDHEN, CDR2 SYDVKM. The J segment lost 3 bases and the V segment lost 6 bases, leaving 5 bases of the junction unmatched. As DNA, the CDR3 is TGTGCCAGCAGGGACAGGGGGGAGAACTACGAGCAGTACTTC. It yields the protein CASRDRGENYEQYF.

This chain connects TRBV2 to TRBJ2-3, with 9 bases that match TRBD1. CDR1 and CDR2 (germline): SNHLY, FYNNEI. Unmatched junction bases numbered 9, after V lost 3 bases and J lost 5 bases. The CDR3 loop spans 16 amino acids. CDR3 nucleotides: TGTGCCAGCAGTGAGATCTCGGGACAGGGTTTAGATACGCAGTATTTT. It translates to CASSEISGQGLDTQYF.

V and J are TRBV10-3 and TRBJ1-2; tentatively, D is TRBD1 (5 bases). This CDR3 contains 13 residues. The V gene's germline CDR1 is ENHRY and CDR2 SYGVKD. Trimming stripped 0 bases from V and 6 bases from J, with 8 bases between. CDR3 DNA: TGTGCCATCAGTGAGTCTCAGGGCAATGGCTACACCTTC. It translates to CAISESQGNGYTF.

This clone was found a few times. This chain links TRBV28 with TRBJ2-7, with D maybe TRBD1 (8 bases). V lost 4 bases and J 4 bases, leaving 23 bases between the germline ends. CDR3 length equals 17 residues. The germline gives CDR1 MDHEN, CDR2 SYDVKM. CDR3 loop: CASSSYDGLQGGYEQYF. The CDR3 DNA is TGTGCCAGCAGTTCCTACGACGGTCTACAGGGGGGGTACGAGCAGTACTTC.

The chain joins TRBV19 to TRBJ2-7; 9 bases fit TRBD2. Germline V gives CDR1 LNHDA, CDR2 SQIVND (reference sequence). The CDR3 spans 14 residues. The trim removed 7 bases at V and 4 bases at J, leaving 8 bases unmatched. Here the CDR3 reads CASTSGRPAYEQYF. CDR3 bases: TGTGCCAGTACGAGCGGGAGGCCGGCGTACGAGCAGTACTTC.

This chain uses TRBV19 with TRBJ1-2, with D possibly TRBD1 on 6 matching bases. The CDR3 is 13 amino acids. From germline, CDR1 is LNHDA and CDR2 SQIVND (reference sequence). Trimming removed 6 bases at V and 2 bases at J, with 10 bases between. In nucleotides, the CDR3 is TGTGCCAGTAGGGGGACACTAAACTATGGCTACACCTTC. Amino acids: CASRGTLNYGYTF.

The genes are TRBV27 and TRBJ2-1, with TRBD1 as a possible D gene (6 bases). V lost 0 bases and J 11 bases, leaving 11 bases between the germline ends. The CDR3 runs 13 residues. Germline values: CDR1 MNHEY, CDR2 SMNVEV (reference sequence). The CDR3 DNA reads as TGTGCCAGCAGTTTATCGGGAAGGGGGAAGCAGTTCTTC. This codes for CASSLSGRGKQFF.

This sequence joins TRBV5-6 and TRBJ2-5; the match to TRBD2 covers 11 bases. Germline CDR1 and CDR2: SGHDT and YYEEEE. J was trimmed by 1 base and V by 1 base; bases with no gene match: 3. The CDR3 loop spans 16 amino acids. Here the CDR3 reads CASSLYTSGGQETQYF. The CDR3 DNA is TGTGCCAGCAGCTTGTATACTAGCGGGGGCCAAGAGACCCAGTACTTC.

V usage is TRBV6-1 and J usage is TRBJ1-2, with TRBD1 as a possible D gene (5 bases). Trimming pared 2 bases from V and 1 base from J, leaving 14 bases between. The CDR3 is 16 residues long. Germline CDR1 reads MNHNS; CDR2 reads SASEGT. CDR3 amino acids: CASSETRPQGNYGYTF. For the CDR3, the DNA is TGTGCCAGCAGTGAAACCAGGCCCCAGGGTAACTATGGCTACACCTTC.

This clone showed up just once. The rearrangement uses TRBV5-1 and TRBJ1-4, with D possibly matching TRBD1 (5 bases). V shed 0 bases and J shed 2 bases, with 8 bases lying between them. Germline loops: CDR1 SGHRS, CDR2 YFSETQ. The CDR3 extends over 15 amino acids. CDR3 DNA sequence: TGCGCCAGCAGCTTGGTGGGGGGGACTAATGAAAAACTGTTTTTT. It translates to CASSLVGGTNEKLFF.

The chain couples TRBV18 to TRBJ1-5; no clear D. This CDR3 spans 15 amino acids. V gave up 3 bases and J gave up 5 bases, with 14 bases separating them. In germline, CDR1 is KGHSH, CDR2 LQKENI. The CDR3: CASSPSALADQPQHF. The CDR3 DNA sequence: TGTGCCAGCTCACCCAGCGCCCTGGCCGATCAGCCCCAGCATTTT.

The CDR3 nucleotides are TGTGCCAGCAGCCGAGTAGCGGGGAGGGCCTACAATGAGCAGTTCTTC. Residues: CASSRVAGRAYNEQFF. The rearrangement uses TRBV28 and TRBJ2-1; 8 nucleotides align to TRBD2. The CDR3 covers 16 residues. With 6 bases clipped from V and 2 bases from J, the junction kept 9 bases outside the gene matches. The germline gives CDR1 MDHEN, CDR2 SYDVKM. Drawing the rest from reference TRBV28 and TRBJ2-1, the complete variable domain is DVKVTQSSRYLVKRTGEKVFLECVQDMDHENMFWYRQDPGLGLRLIYFSYDVKMKEKGDIPEGYSVSREKKERFSLILESASTNQTSMYLCASSRVAGRAYNEQFFGPGTRLTVL.

The rearrangement uses TRBV7-2 and TRBJ2-1; TRBD1 matches at 8 bases. CDR1 is SGHTA, CDR2 FQGNSA, per germline. Trimming cost V 5 bases and J 6 bases; bases outside gene matches: 6. The CDR3 covers 14 residues. The CDR3 spells CASSKSGGSNEQFF. CDR3 nucleotides: TGTGCCAGCAGCAAATCAGGGGGCTCCAATGAGCAGTTCTTC.

The V call is TRBV28, the J call TRBJ2-7, with D perhaps TRBD2 (6 bases). Germline loops: CDR1 MDHEN, CDR2 SYDVKM. V was trimmed by 4 bases and J by 7 bases, leaving 17 bases between them. CDR3 length: 14 residues. The DNA for the CDR3 is TGTGCCAGCAGTTCATGGACTACCTCAGCGGAGCAGTACTTC. The encoded protein is CASSSWTTSAEQYF.

The rearrangement joins TRBV18 to TRBJ1-2; a weak D match, TRBD1 (6 bases). CDR3 length equals 11 residues. The V gene's germline CDR1 is KGHSH and CDR2 LQKENI. The V end lost 5 bases, the J end lost 11 bases, and 12 bases lay between the germline ends. The CDR3: CASSSQGGYTF. Here the CDR3 DNA reads TGTGCCAGCTCATCACAGGGAGGATACACCTTC.

The V call is TRBV10-3, the J call TRBJ1-1, with D possibly matching TRBD1 (5 bases). CDR1 is ENHRY, CDR2 SYGVKD, per germline. This CDR3 comprises 17 residues. Trimming took off 0 bases at V and 4 bases at J, with 18 bases between the two ends. The CDR3 coding sequence is TGTGCCATCAGTGAGTCGAAGCCAGGGCTTTCGGTCACTGAAGCTTTCTTT. Its translation: CAISESKPGLSVTEAFF.

V usage is TRBV5-5 and J usage is TRBJ1-5; D remains ambiguous. The CDR3 totals 14 residues. CDR1 and CDR2 (germline): SGHKS, YYEKEE (reference sequence). The V end was cut by 4 bases, the J end by 0 bases, with 8 bases between. DNA of the CDR3: TGTGCCAGCAGCCCCACAATTAGCAATCAGCCCCAGCATTTT. Protein: CASSPTISNQPQHF.

The chain uses TRBV19 and TRBJ2-3; 11 nucleotides align to TRBD2. This CDR3 is 16 amino acids long. The germline gives CDR1 LNHDA, CDR2 SQIVND (reference sequence). Germline trimming cut 5 bases from V and 4 bases from J; bases unmatched to any gene: 8. The CDR3 DNA follows: TGTGCCAGTAGTCTTAGCGGGGGGGCCAGATCAGATACGCAGTATTTT. Its protein product is CASSLSGGARSDTQYF.